Reported below is one T cell receptor (beta chain). This entry is derived from a study of technical replicates of blood from a handful of donors. Using immunoSEQ multiplex PCR, the repertoire was profiled, and TCRdb retains in-frame clones only, with some absent. Among tens of thousands of clones listed, just under 95% were seen once. This CDR3 spans 12 amino acids. Trimming removed 6 bases from V and 5 bases from J; junction bases left unmatched: 4. Looked up from germline, CDR1 is KGHSH and CDR2 is LQKENI. This TCR was recovered from a human donor in good health. The specimen was T cells isolated from PBMCs. The rearrangement joins TRBV18 to TRBJ2-7; 7 bases fit TRBD1. Written as DNA, the CDR3 is TGTGCCAGCTCCCCCACAGGGGACGAGCAGTACTTC. Translated, it gives CASSPTGDEQYF. Using reference TRBV18 and TRBJ2-7 for the parts outside the CDR3, the full variable domain is NAGVMQNPRHLVRRRGQEARLRCSPMKGHSHVYWYRQLPEEGLKFMVYLQKENIIDESGMPKERFSAEFPKEGPSILRIQQVVRGDSAAYFCASSPTGDEQYFGPGTRLTVT.